This T cell receptor beta chain comes out of a study of T cell changes during pregnancy in multiple sclerosis. Germline CDR1 reads MNHEY; CDR2 reads SMNVEV (reference sequence). This CDR3 spans 16 amino acids. V gave up 5 bases and J gave up 5 bases; unmatched junction bases: 15. The sample holds one count of this clone. Generated by immunoSEQ multiplex PCR, the TCRdb table keeps only in-frame clones and is missing some. The sample shows tens of thousands of clones, about 91% of them seen only once. The rearrangement joins TRBV27 to TRBJ2-7, with 7 bases identical to TRBD2. This TCR was sampled from a female donor with multiple sclerosis, enrolled in a pregnancy study. Sequenced material: CD8+ T cells from peripheral blood mononuclear cells, taken before pregnancy. The CDR3 sequence is CASSPTQSGIYHEQYF. DNA for the CDR3: TGTGCCAGCAGTCCAACCCAGAGCGGGATATACCACGAGCAGTACTTC.